A single sample is the source of the 7 T cell receptor beta chains below, sequenced in a study of cytomegalovirus exposure and HLA in healthy donors. PCR used 60 Vbeta primers and 13 Jbeta primers. Method: immunoSEQ multiplex PCR; TCRdb's copy keeps in-frame clones and lacks some. Seen here are some 270,000 clones, roughly 80% observed once, and the top ten hold roughly 0.31%. The sequencing input was PBMCs. Receptors were obtained from a girl aged 2 to 10 in good health and CMV-seronegative.

This clone was seen a few times. The chain has TRBV11-2 and TRBJ2-1; 9 nucleotides align to TRBD1. The CDR3 extends over 14 amino acids. CDR1 SGHAT and CDR2 FQNNGV come from the germline V gene. The junction had 4 bases not matched to a gene; V was cut back by 2 bases and J by 8 bases. This CDR3 is CASSLLGQGYEQFF. The CDR3 coding sequence is TGTGCCAGCAGCTTATTGGGACAGGGCTATGAGCAGTTCTTC.

On this clone itself: In the same sample, other DNA sequences code for this CDR3. The genes are TRBV4-1 and TRBJ2-1; D may be TRBD1 (5 bases). The CDR3 sequence is 14 residues long. Germline V gene lookup returns CDR1 MGHRA and CDR2 YSYEKL. Trimming took 4 bases from V and 8 from J, leaving 15 bases between them. This chain's CDR3 is CASSPLTGHYEQFF. In nucleotides, the CDR3 is TGCGCCAGCAGCCCTTTAACAGGCCATTATGAGCAGTTCTTC.

Concerning this clone: The junction does not match germline at one end; this may be a read error. J is TRBJ2-7 and V is TRBV7-9, with D possibly matching TRBD2 (5 bases). Germline V gives CDR1 SEHNR, CDR2 FQNEAQ (reference sequence). The CDR3 has 15 amino acids. Written as DNA, the CDR3 is TGTTCCAGCAGCTTAGTGTCGCTAGCAGGAGACGAGCAGTACTTC. Translated, it gives CSSSLVSLAGDEQYF.

The chain links TRBV21-1 to TRBJ2-7; the D call in the table, TRBD1, was not verified against the DNA. TRBV21-1 is tagged as a pseudogene. This CDR3 comprises 12 residues. CDR3 nucleotide sequence: TGTGCCGGCATGGACAGCGGCGACGAGCAGTACTTC. Its protein is CAGMDSGDEQYF.

The chain combines TRBV28 with TRBJ1-5, with a tentative D call TRBD1 (5 bases). Trimming pared 7 bases from V and 0 bases from J, leaving 13 bases between. CDR3 length equals 15 residues. Germline assignment: CDR1 MDHEN and CDR2 SYDVKM. Here the CDR3 reads CASIQTDSSNQPQHF. CDR3 sequence (DNA): TGTGCCAGCATTCAGACAGACAGTAGCAATCAGCCCCAGCATTTT.

The chain recombines TRBV6-5 with TRBJ2-1, with 7 bases matching TRBD1. V shed 2 bases and J 4 bases; nucleotides not matched to a gene: 8. The CDR3 has 16 amino acids. CDR1 is MNHEY and CDR2 is SVGAGI in the germline V gene. CDR3 loop: CASSYGGQPTYNEQFF. For the CDR3, the DNA is TGTGCCAGCAGTTACGGGGGACAGCCAACTTACAATGAGCAGTTCTTC.

The rearrangement links TRBV29-1 to TRBJ2-1; 13 nucleotides match TRBD2. Trimming removed 4 bases from V and 6 bases from J; junction bases left unmatched: 3. Germline loops: CDR1 SQVTM, CDR2 ANQGSEA. The CDR3 is 14 residues long. For the CDR3, the DNA is TGCAGCGTTGCCCGGACTAGCGGGAGCAATGAGCAGTTCTTC. This sequence encodes CSVARTSGSNEQFF.